The present T cell receptor (beta chain) was sequenced within a study of monozygotic twins with inflammatory bowel disease. Study-wide findings and caveats: Patients got different immunosuppressive treatments, which may have made their repertoires more variable.

As to this clonotype: Its matching antigen is unknown.

cDNA for each sample came from eight separate reactions. Via template switching, UMIs carrying a 6-nucleotide sample barcode were introduced. The authors ran two nested PCRs of approximately 16 and 10 cycles on TCRalpha and TCRbeta cDNA. Using the 5' RACE reads, TCRdb records one entry per CDR3 protein without DNA. This sample's clone table lists over 110,000 distinct CDR3 sequences. This CDR3 comprises 16 residues. The V gene's germline CDR1 is SGHTA and CDR2 FQGNSA. This TCR was recovered from a human donor with ulcerative colitis or Crohn's disease, or a healthy co-twin of an affected twin (not recorded which). The specimen sequenced was blood. V usage is TRBV7-2 and J usage is TRBJ2-5; there is no DNA to check the TCRdb D call of TRBD2. The CDR3 protein is CASSLDRGALAETQYF.